This T cell receptor beta chain was identified during a study of molecular identifiers for immune sequencing clone quantification (dated by TCRdb to the late 2010s). The study in broad terms: For a replicate experiment, RNA from roughly 20,000 or 100,000 naive CD8 T cells was divided into five aliquots, of which four were sequenced. CD8 T cells were used in a methods study to benchmark molecular-identifier clustering-based TCR repertoire sequencing (MIDCIRS) and TCR RNA copy counting. What the study reported, not specific to this receptor: The naive libraries included spiked-in Jurkat TCR RNA (around 9 copies' worth), and this Jurkat TCR RNA is not part of the donor repertoire. Spiked-in Jurkat TCR RNA equal to a single cell's worth was reported to be detectable even within 1,200,000 naive CD8 T cells. The sizes of highly expanded clones could end up underestimated when identical TCR molecules share a barcode. Without barcode sub-clustering, chimeric consensus sequences inflated TCR diversity; chimeras reached as high as 47%. Modeling estimated approximately 3 recovered TCR RNA copies per cell, compared with about 10 by digital PCR, which implies around 30% capture efficiency. In CMV-specific effector cells, clones with more than 20 RNA copies accounted for over 99% of molecules, whereas in naive cells such clones accounted for under 1%.

Library preparation was by PCR. The sample was run on an Illumina HiSeq 4000. Bulk TCR libraries were generated as previously described, with the TCR primers listed in Table S5 used. The Qiagen AllPrep DNA/RNA kit was used to purify total RNA. Before any analysis, reads coming from multiple sequencing runs of the same library were combined into one pool. The paper's data handling went like this. Reads were retained only if an exact TCR constant sequence was present, and the retained reads were trimmed to 150 nt and grouped according to their 12-nt molecular barcodes. Reads inside each barcode group were sub-clustered using a 15% Levenshtein threshold, and a quality-weighted consensus sequence was constructed for each RNA molecule. Non-functional sequences were removed, as were lower-count sequences one edit away from another. Barcode sub-clusters with fewer than 20% of the maximum read count were removed, based on fitting two negative binomial distributions. TCRdb cleaned the public reads at Q25 with fastp, built clones with MiXCR and kept in-frame beta chains. Each entry is one CDR3 protein sequence, shown with its most common DNA and genes. Clone size and V and J calls follow TCRdb, not the original study. This sample comprises 65,000 to 70,000 distinct CDR3 sequences, 15% to 20% of them detected only once. The ten largest clones represent approximately 1.5% of the sample.

There are many counts of this clonotype. The specificity of this receptor is unknown. No base qualities exist here, and no much larger clone lies one base off it. Libraries of naive CD8 T cells were built from anywhere between roughly 19,000 and 1,000,000 sorted cells, with 10%, 30% or 50% of the purified RNA used. Naive CD8 T cells were FACS-sorted as CD8+CD4-CCR7+CD45RA+ on a BD FACSAria II into RLT Plus buffer. To test detection sensitivity, Jurkat RNA equal to 10 or so TCR copies was added to samples of about 20,000-1,000,000 naive CD8 T cells. Enrichment of CD8 T cells was done with RosetteSep CD8+ T Cell Enrichment Cocktail plus Ficoll-Paque, and ACK red cell lysis came afterward. Deletion took 5 bases off V and 5 bases off J, with a span of 10 bases between the germline ends. CDR1 MNHEY and CDR2 SMNVEV were looked up in the germline V gene (reference sequence). The CDR3 sequence holds 14 residues, the cysteine and phenylalanine included. CDR3 DNA is the only sequence kept; it has 42 bases, read in frame from the first base.

The TCR sequence derives from a human donor in good health. Some libraries in this study had Jurkat cell RNA spiked in. The sample consisted of naive CD8+ T cells from blood, with Jurkat cell RNA spiked in. Per the publication, the cell subset or site label means: FACS-sorted CD8+CD4-CCR7+CD45RA+ naive T cells. The chain uses TRBV27 and TRBJ1-6; no D gene can be assigned with confidence. Read as DNA, the sequence is TGTGCCAGCAGTCCCGGGCTTAATAATTCACCCCTCCACTTT. Its coded protein is CASSPGLNNSPLHF.